Each of the 14 T cell receptor beta chains below was sequenced from the same sample in a study of cytomegalovirus exposure and HLA in healthy donors. A multiplex PCR was run with 60 Vbeta primers and 13 Jbeta primers. Using immunoSEQ multiplex PCR, the repertoire was profiled, and TCRdb retains in-frame clones only, with some absent. Listed are about 140,000 clones; 0.85% to 1% falls within the top ten. The specimen sequenced was PBMCs. Receptors were obtained from a male donor in good health and CMV-seronegative.

The chain links TRBV6-5 to TRBJ2-7; 12 nucleotides agree with TRBD1. Germline CDR1 reads MNHEY; CDR2 reads SVGAGI. V shed 6 bases and J 4 bases; nucleotides not matched to a gene: 7. The CDR3 covers 15 residues. CDR3 sequence reads: CASSYGTGGRYEQYF. The CDR3 region has the DNA TGTGCCAGCAGCTACGGGACAGGGGGCAGATACGAGCAGTACTTC.

The rearrangement joins TRBV18 to TRBJ1-4, with TRBD1 identical over 7 bases. Per the germline V gene, CDR1 is KGHSH and CDR2 is LQKENI. With V trimmed by 8 bases and J by 4 bases, 10 bases remained unmatched. The CDR3 has 15 amino acids. CDR3 protein: CASPLRGGGNEKLFF. CDR3 DNA: TGTGCCAGCCCACTCCGAGGGGGCGGTAATGAAAAACTGTTTTTT.

This chain joins TRBV5-1 and TRBJ2-7; 12 positions agree with TRBD2. The CDR3 runs to 15 residues. V shed 0 bases and J 5 bases; nucleotides not matched to a gene: 3. Looked up from germline, CDR1 is SGHRS and CDR2 is YFSETQ. The CDR3 nucleotides are TGCGCCAGCAGCTTGGCTAGCGGGAGGGGCCACGAGCAGTACTTC. It translates to CASSLASGRGHEQYF.

The chain joins TRBV6-1 to TRBJ2-1, with 7 positions matching TRBD1. The V gene end was trimmed by 2 bases and the J gene end by 4 bases; junction bases not matched to a gene: 5. Germline loops: CDR1 MNHNS, CDR2 SASEGT. This CDR3 is 15 amino acids long. The CDR3 DNA reads as TGTGCCAGCAGTGAAAACAGGGGTTCATACAATGAGCAGTTCTTC. Its protein is CASSENRGSYNEQFF.

The rearrangement uses TRBV6-5 and TRBJ1-1, with TRBD1 matching over 7 bases. The CDR3 is 16 residues long. After removal of 0 bases from V and 3 bases from J, the junction contained 7 bases not matched to a gene. Germline V CDR1 and CDR2: MNHEY, SVGAGI. CDR3: CASSYSYRGLDTEAFF. CDR3 coding DNA: TGTGCCAGCAGTTACTCCTACAGGGGATTGGACACTGAAGCTTTCTTT.

The rearrangement uses TRBV30 and TRBJ1-6; 11 nucleotides line up with TRBD1. The CDR3 runs 17 residues. Unmatched junction bases numbered 10, after V lost 1 base and J lost 8 bases. The V gene's germline CDR1 is GTSNPN and CDR2 SVGIG (reference sequence). The CDR3 region is CAWSATLWTGGDSPLHF. The CDR3 DNA sequence: TGTGCCTGGAGTGCAACACTCTGGACAGGGGGCGATTCACCCCTCCACTTT.

CDR3 amino acids: CSVEDQAFGSHTEAFF. Here the CDR3 DNA reads TGCAGCGTTGAAGATCAGGCGTTTGGAAGCCATACTGAAGCTTTCTTT. This chain connects TRBV29-1 to TRBJ1-1; D is uncertain. Germline V CDR1 and CDR2: SQVTM, ANQGSEA. The CDR3 runs to 16 residues. Deletions cut 0 bases from V and 5 bases from J, with 19 bases between.

The CDR3 loop is CAWSVRLDTGELFF. The DNA of the CDR3 is TGTGCCTGGAGTGTGAGACTCGACACCGGGGAGCTGTTTTTT. The chain has TRBV30 and TRBJ2-2; the D is unclear. The CDR3 extends over 14 amino acids. V was clipped by 0 bases and J by 3 bases, with 8 bases between them. Germline CDR1 reads GTSNPN; CDR2 reads SVGIG (reference sequence).

The rearrangement joins TRBV7-9 to TRBJ1-4, with 9 bases matching TRBD1. The CDR3 has 15 residues. V lost 3 bases, J lost 7 bases, and 6 bases stayed unmatched. Germline lookup yields CDR1 SEHNR and CDR2 FQNEAQ (reference sequence). The CDR3 nucleotides read TGTGCCAGCAGCTTCCGACAGGGGGTGGTTGAAAAACTGTTTTTT. This sequence encodes CASSFRQGVVEKLFF.

Concerning this clone: The same CDR3 is also encoded by other DNA sequences in this sample. This chain connects TRBV7-9 to TRBJ2-5; D may be TRBD1 (5 bases). The CDR3 extends over 14 amino acids. V was pared by 1 base and J by 4 bases, with 10 bases between. Germline CDR1 reads SEHNR; CDR2 reads FQNEAQ (reference sequence). The CDR3, as DNA: TGTGCCAGCAGCTTAGTAGGTCAGGGAGAGACCCAGTACTTC. It codes for CASSLVGQGETQYF.

The rearrangement links TRBV6-6 to TRBJ1-4; D not certain. The CDR3 is 14 residues long. Trimming shortened V by 4 bases and J by 4 bases, and 10 bases separated the two germline ends. Germline V lookup: CDR1 MNHNY, CDR2 SVGAGI (reference sequence). This chain's CDR3 is CASSFNGINEKLFF. The CDR3 coding sequence is TGTGCCAGCAGTTTTAACGGGATTAATGAAAAACTGTTTTTT.

The rearrangement uses TRBV10-3 and TRBJ1-3, with D perhaps TRBD1 (5 bases). The germline V gene has CDR1 ENHRY and CDR2 SYGVKD. Deletions cut 3 bases from V and 3 bases from J, with 15 bases between. The CDR3 extends over 16 amino acids. In DNA, the CDR3 is TGTGCCATCAGTGAACAGGCCGTTAGACTTGGAAACACCATATATTTT. Protein product: CAISEQAVRLGNTIYF.

The V call is TRBV5-4, the J call TRBJ2-7, with 7 bases that match TRBD1. The CDR3 contains 13 residues. V was clipped by 5 bases and J by 0 bases; unmatched bases: 2. Germline CDR1 is SGHNT and CDR2 is YYREEE (reference sequence). The CDR3 spells CASRWDSSYEQYF. The CDR3 DNA reads as TGTGCCAGCAGATGGGACAGCTCCTACGAGCAGTACTTC. The full variable domain, with the rest looked up from reference TRBV5-4 and TRBJ2-7, is ETGVTQSPTHLIKTRGQQVTLRCSSQSGHNTVSWYQQALGQGPQFIFQYYREEENGRGNFPPRFSGLQFPNYSSELNVNALELDDSALYLCASRWDSSYEQYFGPGTRLTVT.

This chain uses TRBV2 with TRBJ1-1, with D tentatively TRBD1 (5 bases). Germline CDR1 and CDR2: SNHLY and FYNNEI. The CDR3 has 17 amino acids. Trimming cost V 3 bases and J 0 bases, with 17 bases left between them. In DNA, the CDR3 is TGTGCCAGCAGTGACCCCTGGGGGGGGGACCTGAACACTGAAGCTTTCTTT. Amino acid sequence: CASSDPWGGDLNTEAFF.